The T cell receptor (beta chain) described here comes from a study of CD8 T cells in Susac syndrome. General study points: Clonal expansion of Susac CD8+ cells peaked in TEMRA cells, and it also peaked in active patients.

cDNA came from about 0.5 to 1 ug RNA primed by random hexamers. An immunoSEQ multiplex PCR generated amplified TCR beta CDR3 products spanning 54 Vbeta and 13 Jbeta. Each CDR3 protein gets one entry after TCRdb re-called the immunoSEQ multiplex PCR reads with MiXCR. The profile shows some 200,000 distinct CDR3 sequences, over 90% of them singletons. This CDR3 spans 16 amino acids. V lost 6 bases to trimming and J lost 4 bases, with 19 bases between them. Germline-derived CDR1 and CDR2 are SNHLY and FYNNEI. Note on this clonotype: What it recognizes is unknown.

The rearrangement uses TRBV2 and TRBJ2-1, with D uncertain. The sequence was obtained from a human donor with Susac syndrome. Sequencing was carried out using CD8+ T cells from PBMCs. CDR3 coding DNA: TGTGCCAGCAGGGGGAATCCGGGCGGCCAGTACAATGAGCAGTTCTTC. Its translation: CASRGNPGGQYNEQFF. The whole variable domain, remainder taken from reference TRBV2 and TRBJ2-1, is EPEVTQTPSHQVTQMGQEVILRCVPISNHLYFYWYRQILGQKVEFLVSFYNNEISEKSEIFDDQFSVERPDGSNFTLKIRSTKLEDSAMYFCASRGNPGGQYNEQFFGPGTRLTVL.